Below are 6 T cell receptor beta chains sequenced from a single sample in a study of T-cell memory formation after mild COVID-19. From the 5' RACE reads, TCRdb called clonotypes with MiXCR, one entry per CDR3 protein. The repertoire consists of around 130,000 distinct CDR3 sequences, with 5% to 6.5% occurring once and the leading ten covering about 2.2%. Sequenced material: PBMCs or a T cell subset sorted from them (not recorded which). These receptors originate from an adult woman who had mild COVID-19 (a few samples of this study predate the infection). Cell type and time point are not known.

The J gene is TRBJ2-7, the V gene TRBV3-1; D remains unclear. This CDR3 region has 14 residues. Germline CDR1 and CDR2: LGHDT and YNNKEL (reference sequence). V was trimmed by 0 bases and J by 4 bases, leaving 10 bases between them. The chain's CDR3 is CASSQDPRLYEQYF. CDR3 in DNA: TGTGCCAGCAGCCAAGATCCCCGGCTTTACGAGCAGTACTTC.

The sample holds a few counts of this clonotype. CDR3 loop: CASSSSAGVLVGELFF. DNA of the CDR3: TGTGCCAGCAGCTCCTCGGCGGGGGTTTTAGTCGGGGAGCTGTTTTTT. V gene TRBV5-4 combines with J gene TRBJ2-2, with 7 positions matching TRBD2. J lost 7 bases, V lost 3 bases, and 12 bases had no gene match. The CDR3 sequence is 16 residues long. Germline CDR1 and CDR2: SGHNT and YYREEE (reference sequence).

This clonotype occurred a few times. The chain has TRBV4-3 and TRBJ1-1, with D possibly matching TRBD1 (5 bases). This CDR3 has 13 amino acids. The V end was cut by 1 base, the J end by 4 bases, with 7 bases between. The V gene's germline CDR1 is LGHNA and CDR2 YSLEER. CDR3 in DNA: TGCGCCAGCAGCCAAGGTGGGGCCACTGAAGCTTTCTTT. This codes for CASSQGGATEAFF.

V gene TRBV20-1 combines with J gene TRBJ2-1, with TRBD2 identical over 8 bases. CDR1 and CDR2 from the germline V gene are DFQATT and SNEGSKA (reference sequence). This CDR3 has 17 amino acids. Germline trimming cut 0 bases from V and 5 bases from J; bases unmatched to any gene: 12. CDR3 in amino acids: CSARDAVAGFDNNEQFF. In DNA form, the CDR3 reads TGCAGTGCTAGAGATGCGGTAGCGGGGTTCGATAACAATGAGCAGTTCTTC.

This clonotype showed up just a few times. The V call is TRBV5-1, the J call TRBJ2-1, with 7 bases aligning to TRBD2. Germline V gene sequence: CDR1 SGHRS, CDR2 YFSETQ. V lost 0 bases and J lost 3; bases outside the gene matches: 3. CDR3 length: 15 residues. CDR3 bases: TGCGCCAGCAGCTTGGCCAGCGGGGACTACAATGAGCAGTTCTTC. The encoded protein is CASSLASGDYNEQFF.

This clonotype was detected many times. This chain joins TRBV20-1 and TRBJ2-3, with 8 bases identical to TRBD2. CDR1 and CDR2 from the germline V gene are DFQATT and SNEGSKA (reference sequence). V shed 1 base, J shed 0 bases, and the junction held 6 bases outside the gene matches. This CDR3 spans 16 amino acids. The CDR3 DNA follows: TGCAGTGCTAGAGGGGAACTAGCGGTTAGCACAGATACGCAGTATTTT. Its protein product is CSARGELAVSTDTQYF.